This T cell receptor beta chain was found in a study of T cell repertoires in cytomegalovirus infection. Study details: Shared public TCR beta signatures pointed to both CMV infection and a matching HLA type.

The junction had 11 bases not matched to a gene; V was cut back by 3 bases and J by 5 bases. CDR1 is SNHLY, CDR2 FYNNEI, per germline. The CDR3 has 18 residues. Points on this clonotype: Its specificity is not known.

Overall study results and limits: Dominating the ex vivo response were TCR beta clonotypes that were CMV-specific and HLA-C-restricted. Summed frequency of public TCR beta families distinguished CMV carriers with the relevant HLA.

A single record per CDR3 protein comes from TCRdb applying MiXCR to the reads. The data contain 200,000 to 300,000 distinct CDR3 sequences, about 7% of them singletons. The source of this sequence is a human donor in good health (CMV status not recorded). Some clones in this sample may be carry-over from other donors' samples. The rearrangement uses TRBV2 and TRBJ2-5; 14 bases match TRBD2. The specimen sequenced was PBMCs. The CDR3, as DNA: TGTGCCAGCAGTGACCTTCGACTAGCGGGGGGGCGTGGGGAGACCCAGTACTTC. It translates to CASSDLRLAGGRGETQYF.